These T cell receptor beta chains were read from a single sample in a study of shared T cell receptors in the human thymus. The method was immunoSEQ multiplex PCR; TCRdb's version includes in-frame clones alone and lacks a portion of them. The sample shows roughly 500,000 clones, about 84% of them seen only once. In addition, the sample was reused for a study of human thymus T cells.

Sample: thymocytes. These receptors came from a boy in the first two years of life with a congenital heart defect. The CDR3 runs from the conserved cysteine through the conserved F or W.

v_gene | CDR3aa
TRBV6-4 | CASSDSKESVDNEQFF
TRBV7-8 | CASSLGLAGLAGGSIYEQYF
TRBV6-5 | CASSYLEGEGGDEQFF
TRBV11-3 | CASSSTTSGRQGTDTQYF
TRBV5-6 | CASSLDLAAENEQFF
TRBV27 | CASSFRAPCGDEKLFF
TRBV4-2 | CASSPTTDSGQPQHF
TRBV9 | CASSLRMIGHAPTDTQYF
TRBV5-4 | CASSLYSQGFPQETQYF
TRBV14 | CASSQAGQSEAFF
TRBV23-1 | CASSRDSQETQYF
TRBV5-6 | CASSFLSEAGYTF
TRBV5-1 | CASSLAGTSGPFSYEQYF
TRBV11-3 | CASSLDRAENTEAFF
TRBV4-1 | CASSQPSGQGTYEQYF
TRBV29-1 | CSYCMGQGYEQYF
TRBV4-3 | CASSHDRSDTQYF
TRBV11-3 | CASSLILREQETQYF
TRBV6-1 | CASSERQGTYEQYF
TRBV5-4 | CASSPWLAGGPVSTDTQYF
TRBV25-1 | CASSDAGRMNTEAFF
TRBV28 | CASSWASGPWEQYF
TRBV29-1 | CSVGQAQETQYF
TRBV5-1 | CASSPPPDRGVTYEQYF
TRBV7-2 | CASSLPGQGHEQFF
TRBV5-6 | CASSADWGLAEQFF
TRBV19 | CASTPSVLGQGVKTGELFF
TRBV4-1 | CASSQDSRRTYEQYF
TRBV30 | CAWNVLAGARDPYNEQFF
TRBV4-2 | CASSQDEGGGNQPQHF
TRBV27 | CASSLSSGRFYEQYF
TRBV27 | CASSVSYRDRSYEQYF
TRBV5-6 | CASSSPRWWSETQYF
TRBV4-1 | CASSPHRLAGGPFYEQYF
TRBV5-6 | CASSLESGHLYEQYF
TRBV19 | CASRIRHRAYEQYF
TRBV6-5 | CATLGTGDTGELFF
TRBV11-3 | CASSLSGERPWEQYF
TRBV7-2 | CASSLATGEEYNEQFF
TRBV2 | CASSYRDRLKLGTLYEQYF
TRBV9 | CASSGREGQETQYF
TRBV5-6 | CASSRGTSGYNEQFF
TRBV5-1 | CASSLGRRTADTQYF